This passage covers 14 T cell receptor beta chains from one sample sequenced in a study of blood T cell repertoires in COVID-19. Here immunoSEQ multiplex PCR was the method, and the copy in TCRdb shows in-frame clones only, minus some. This repertoire shows 100,000 to 150,000 clones, 70% to 90% found once; its top ten account for roughly 2.1%. The sequencing sample was made of peripheral blood. All receptors come from a man in his sixties or seventies with active COVID-19.

This clone appeared a single time. This chain joins TRBV7-9 and TRBJ1-4, with 7 positions matching TRBD1. The CDR3 contains 16 residues. The ends lost 4 bases at V and 7 bases at J; junction bases unmatched: 12. The germline CDR1 and CDR2 sequences are SEHNR and FQNEAQ (reference sequence). CDR3 in DNA: TGTGCCAGCAGCTCGCTCACAGGGGTCAGTAGTGAAAAACTGTTTTTT. Translation gives CASSSLTGVSSEKLFF.

V and J are TRBV19 and TRBJ1-5, with D possibly TRBD1 on 6 matching bases. The CDR3 has 14 amino acids. The V gene's germline CDR1 is LNHDA and CDR2 SQIVND (reference sequence). V lost 6 bases and J 7 bases, leaving 16 bases between the germline ends. The CDR3 nucleotides read TGTGCCAGTAGGGACAGCGTTATGGGGCAGCCCCAGCATTTT. Protein: CASRDSVMGQPQHF.

This chain connects TRBV28 to TRBJ2-3; 8 bases fit TRBD2. V trimming: 7 bases; J trimming: 3 bases; junction bases outside the gene matches: 6. Germline lookup yields CDR1 MDHEN and CDR2 SYDVKM. The CDR3 loop spans 14 amino acids. CDR3 DNA: TGTGCCAGCACCATCGGGGGGGGAACAGATACGCAGTATTTT. This codes for CASTIGGGTDTQYF.

In DNA form, the CDR3 reads TGTGCCAGCAGCCAAGTAGCCAGCCACACTGAAGCTTTCTTT. It encodes CASSQVASHTEAFF. The genes are TRBV3-1 (or the pseudogene TRBV3-2) and TRBJ1-1; no clear D gene. This CDR3 comprises 14 residues. V was clipped by 1 base and J by 3 bases, with 9 bases between them. Germline V gene lookup returns CDR1 LGHDT and CDR2 YNNKEL (reference sequence).

This chain connects TRBV6-6 to TRBJ1-3, with D possibly TRBD1 on 6 matching bases. Trimming shortened V by 0 bases and J by 4 bases, and 13 bases separated the two germline ends. The length of the CDR3 is 16 residues. CDR1 MNHNY and CDR2 SVGAGI come from the germline V gene (reference sequence). The CDR3 DNA follows: TGTGCCAGCAGTTACTCGCCAACAGGGACCGGAAACACCATATATTTT. Protein sequence: CASSYSPTGTGNTIYF.

This chain uses TRBV11-2 with TRBJ2-3; TRBD2 matches at 15 bases. The CDR3 spans 17 residues. The V segment lost 6 bases and the J segment 6 bases; nucleotides outside the gene matches: 10. CDR1 and CDR2 from the germline V gene are SGHAT and FQNNGV. CDR3: CASRLALGLAGGDTQYF. CDR3 DNA sequence: TGTGCCAGCAGGCTCGCTCTCGGACTAGCGGGAGGGGATACGCAGTATTTT.

V gene TRBV7-9 combines with J gene TRBJ2-1; perhaps TRBD2 as D (5 bases). The germline CDR1 and CDR2 sequences are SEHNR and FQNEAQ (reference sequence). There are 13 residues in the CDR3. Trimming shortened V by 0 bases and J by 9 bases, and 9 bases separated the two germline ends. The CDR3 protein is CASSLAAGSEQFF. Here the CDR3 DNA reads TGTGCCAGCAGCTTAGCGGCGGGCAGTGAGCAGTTCTTC.

This chain links TRBV27 with TRBJ1-2; 8 positions agree with TRBD1. J lost 2 bases, V lost 6 bases, and 5 bases had no gene match. The CDR3 consists of 14 residues. The V gene's germline CDR1 is MNHEY and CDR2 SMNVEV (reference sequence). Here the CDR3 DNA reads TGTGCCAGCAGCCGGACAGGGACGAACTATGGCTACACCTTC. Residues: CASSRTGTNYGYTF.

This chain links TRBV20-1 with TRBJ2-4, with D tentatively TRBD2 (6 bases). The CDR3 covers 11 residues. In germline, CDR1 is DFQATT, CDR2 SNEGSKA (reference sequence). Trimming removed 7 bases at V and 7 bases at J, with 11 bases between. The CDR3 reads CSGYGSNIQYF. Written as DNA, the CDR3 is TGCAGTGGGTACGGGAGTAACATTCAGTACTTC.

J is TRBJ2-7 and V is TRBV28; 11 bases fit TRBD1. From germline, CDR1 is MDHEN and CDR2 SYDVKM. CDR3 length equals 15 residues. J was trimmed by 4 bases and V by 6 bases; bases with no gene match: 8. The CDR3 is CASRHGTGGKYEQYF. CDR3 DNA sequence: TGTGCCAGCAGACACGGGACAGGGGGGAAGTACGAGCAGTACTTC.

Here the CDR3 DNA reads TGTGCCTGGAGTGTAAGAAAGATCAGGAAAAATGAGCAGTTCTTC. This codes for CAWSVRKIRKNEQFF. The chain links TRBV30 to TRBJ2-1; D not resolved. Germline V lookup: CDR1 GTSNPN, CDR2 SVGIG (reference sequence). The CDR3 totals 15 residues. V gave up 0 bases and J gave up 7 bases, with 16 bases separating them.

The chain uses TRBV27 and TRBJ2-1, with D perhaps TRBD1 (6 bases). V lost 2 bases and J 4 bases, leaving 15 bases between the germline ends. The V gene's germline CDR1 is MNHEY and CDR2 SMNVEV (reference sequence). The CDR3 is 16 amino acids. The CDR3 loop is CASSLELGTKYNEQFF. The CDR3 DNA sequence: TGTGCCAGCAGTTTAGAACTGGGGACAAAATACAATGAGCAGTTCTTC.

This chain connects TRBV2 to TRBJ2-5; the D gene is possibly TRBD2 (6 bases). The CDR3 runs to 14 residues. The V end was cut by 6 bases, the J end by 2 bases, with 13 bases between. Looked up from germline, CDR1 is SNHLY and CDR2 is FYNNEI. CDR3 residues: CASSPTGTQETQYF. CDR3 nucleotides: TGTGCCAGCAGCCCCACTGGGACTCAAGAGACCCAGTACTTC. Full variable domain (remainder filled in from reference TRBV2 and TRBJ2-5): EPEVTQTPSHQVTQMGQEVILRCVPISNHLYFYWYRQILGQKVEFLVSFYNNEISEKSEIFDDQFSVERPDGSNFTLKIRSTKLEDSAMYFCASSPTGTQETQYFGPGTRLLVL.

This clone was seen only once. This chain joins TRBV29-1 and TRBJ2-7; 9 bases map to TRBD1. The CDR3 loop spans 13 amino acids. J was trimmed by 1 base and V by 7 bases; bases with no gene match: 5. Germline V gene data show CDR1 as SQVTM and CDR2 as ANQGSEA. For the CDR3, the DNA is TGCAGCGGTAGACAGGGGGGTTCCTACGAGCAGTACTTC. It codes for CSGRQGGSYEQYF.